The rows below give T cell receptor beta chains drawn from one sample of a study of blood T cells in healthy people across ages. Each CDR3 protein is one row after TCRdb ran MiXCR on the 5' RACE reads. The sample lists almost 800,000 distinct CDR3 sequences; roughly 60% were seen once. Sequenced: blood. These receptors came from a man in his thirties or forties in good health. Each CDR3 is given with its conserved first and last residue. Fields, in order: V gene, J gene, CDR3 protein.

TRBV4-2,TRBJ2-1,CASSQNINEQFF
TRBV15,TRBJ2-3,CATNRDRGPDTQYF
TRBV20-1,TRBJ1-5,CSAKTGSNQPQHF
TRBV2,TRBJ2-1,CASSPGQTYNEQFF
TRBV29-1,TRBJ1-2,CSVETVYGYTF
TRBV7-9,TRBJ2-7,CASSFGTTAIEGEQYF
TRBV29-1,TRBJ1-1,CSVELIPGSGAAFF
TRBV6-6,TRBJ1-5,CASSYSGDRDYHQPQHF
TRBV28,TRBJ1-1,CASSRQGGWAEAFF
TRBV27,TRBJ1-2,CASSLRPGTGNYGYTF
TRBV10-3,TRBJ2-7,CAISHSGRESYEQYF
TRBV20-1,TRBJ2-7,CSATPGADYEQYF
TRBV5-1,TRBJ1-1,CASGPGDGKAFF
TRBV14,TRBJ2-7,CASSHEGQYTYEQYF
TRBV20-1,TRBJ2-6,CSASPGDSGANVLTF
TRBV5-5,TRBJ2-5,CASSFRDGAETQYF
TRBV5-6,TRBJ2-2,CASSLLGAGDTGELFF
TRBV20-1,TRBJ2-7,CSARGTGNYEQYF
TRBV7-9,TRBJ2-5,CASTETSGETQYF
TRBV7-9,TRBJ2-7,CASSVDYGTYEQYF
TRBV20-1,TRBJ2-3,CSAGGLAVTSTDTQYF
TRBV27,TRBJ2-7,CASSLFTGGDDEQYF
TRBV6-5,TRBJ2-4,CASRRQNIQYF